The present T cell receptor beta chain was sequenced within a study of blood T cell repertoires in COVID-19. CDR1 and CDR2 (germline): SNHLY, FYNNEI. The CDR3 totals 14 residues. The V segment lost 6 bases and the J segment 4 bases; nucleotides outside the gene matches: 2. Some clones are missing from TCRdb's copy, which holds only in-frame ones; the method was immunoSEQ multiplex PCR. The data hold under 250,000 clones, with about nine tenths observed a single time. Cohort 3 recovered donors had two negative PCRs, clearance, or symptom resolution. The source material was PBMCs or T cells enriched from blood (not recorded which). The gene calls are TRBV2 and TRBJ2-7; 14 nucleotides align to TRBD2. This receptor was identified in a man aged 35 to 55 who had recovered from COVID-19. The chain's CDR3 is CASRGLAGAYEQYF. The CDR3 nucleotides are TGTGCCAGCAGGGGACTAGCGGGAGCGTACGAGCAGTACTTC.